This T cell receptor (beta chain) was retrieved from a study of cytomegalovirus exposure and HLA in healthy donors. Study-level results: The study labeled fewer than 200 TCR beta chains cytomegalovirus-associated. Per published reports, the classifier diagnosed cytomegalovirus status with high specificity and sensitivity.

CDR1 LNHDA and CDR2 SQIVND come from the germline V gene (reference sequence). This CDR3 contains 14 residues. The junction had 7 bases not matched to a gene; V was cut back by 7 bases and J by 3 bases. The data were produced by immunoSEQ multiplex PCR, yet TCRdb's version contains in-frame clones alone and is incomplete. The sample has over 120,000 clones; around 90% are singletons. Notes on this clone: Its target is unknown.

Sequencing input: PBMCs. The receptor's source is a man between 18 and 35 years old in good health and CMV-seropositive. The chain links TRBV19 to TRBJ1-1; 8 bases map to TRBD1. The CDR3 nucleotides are TGTGCCAGTACCCCTTTGGGACAGGACACTGAAGCTTTCTTT. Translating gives CASTPLGQDTEAFF. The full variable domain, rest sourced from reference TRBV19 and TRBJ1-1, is DGGITQSPKYLFRKEGQNVTLSCEQNLNHDAMYWYRQDPGQGLRLIYYSQIVNDFQKGDIAEGYSVSREKKESFPLTVTSAQKNPTAFYLCASTPLGQDTEAFFGQGTRLTVV.